This T cell receptor (beta chain) was obtained from a study of cytomegalovirus exposure and HLA in healthy donors. Findings of the study overall: The Asian-associated ancestry cluster reportedly had fewer N-insertions than the 666-donor mean in a later analysis. Later work found that TCR association rates differed between HLA loci; DRB1 had the most and HLA-C the fewest.

Healthy donors of bone marrow made up the group. A word on this clone: Antigen unknown. Germline and junction disagree at one end, which may indicate a read error.

This CDR3 is 15 amino acids long. Germline V lookup: CDR1 SGHVS, CDR2 FQNEAQ. PCR employed 60 Vbeta and 13 Jbeta primers. TCRdb's copy holds only in-frame clones and misses some; the assay was immunoSEQ multiplex PCR. The sample shows about 200,000 clones, around 77% of them seen only once. The TCR comes from a woman in her twenties or thirties in good health and CMV-seronegative. Sequenced material: PBMCs. The rearrangement links TRBV7-8 to TRBJ2-5; TRBD2 matches at 7 bases. The CDR3 sequence is CASAYLLGASGASDF. For the CDR3, the DNA is TGTGCCTCAGCTTACCTACTCGGGGCTAGCGGTGCCTCGGACTTC.